This entry concerns a single TCR beta chain. The participants were between about 18 and 95 years old and came from roughly 24 US areas. In assigning cohorts, the study relied on participant-reported clinical history. V lost 0 bases and J lost 5, with 14 bases in between. CDR1 is LGHDT and CDR2 is YNNKEL in the germline V gene (reference sequence). This CDR3 has 15 amino acids. Assay used: immunoSEQ multiplex PCR; TCRdb lists only in-frame clones, some missing. Counted here are hundreds of thousands of clones, roughly nine tenths occurring once; the ten biggest clones make up around 3%. The sample originates from a study of blood T cell repertoires in COVID-19. Background on the study: Sites in the United States, Italy and Spain provided acute and convalescent COVID-19 samples.

The chain couples TRBV3-1 (or the pseudogene TRBV3-2) to TRBJ2-7; possibly TRBD1 for D (5 bases). This receptor was identified in a woman in her fifties or sixties who had recovered from COVID-19. The sample was PBMCs or T cells enriched from blood (not recorded which). CDR3 amino acids: CASSQERPGSHEQYF. The CDR3 region has the DNA TGTGCCAGCAGCCAAGAACGGCCAGGGTCCCACGAGCAGTACTTC.